Each of the 14 T cell receptor beta chains below was sequenced from the same sample in a study of T cells in tumors after PD-1 blockade. TCRdb's copy holds only in-frame clones and misses some; the assay was immunoSEQ multiplex PCR. The sample yields 45,000 to 60,000 clones, approximately 79% seen once. The sequencing used PBMCs, collected before anti-PD-1 therapy. Receptors were obtained from a human donor with advanced basal cell or squamous cell carcinoma (not recorded which).

The chain links TRBV7-3 to TRBJ1-3, with D hard to call. The V gene lost 4 bases and the J gene lost 0 bases, with 4 bases spanning the gap. The V gene's germline CDR1 is SGHTA and CDR2 FQGTGA. The CDR3 runs 13 residues. Written as DNA, the CDR3 is TGTGCCAGCAGCTCTGACTCTGGAAACACCATATATTTT. Translating gives CASSSDSGNTIYF.

CDR3 sequence reads: CATSTDSYNEQFF. The CDR3 DNA sequence: TGTGCCACCAGCACCGACTCCTACAATGAGCAGTTCTTC. The rearrangement uses TRBV24-1 and TRBJ2-1; D not certain. This CDR3 has 13 residues. Germline V gives CDR1 KGHDR, CDR2 SFDVKD. The germline V and J ends were trimmed by 7 bases and 0 bases, with 6 bases remaining between them.

The V and J genes are TRBV7-3 and TRBJ1-1; D is possibly TRBD1 (5 bases). In germline, CDR1 is SGHTA, CDR2 FQGTGA. The CDR3 runs 13 residues. Deletions cut 5 bases from V and 5 bases from J, with 12 bases between. CDR3 coding DNA: TGTGCCAGCAGCGTTTCCGGGGGTACTGAAGCTTTCTTT. This gives the protein CASSVSGGTEAFF.

This rearrangement joins TRBV5-4 to TRBJ2-1, with 13 positions matching TRBD2. The CDR3 is 16 amino acids. Germline trimming cut 4 bases from V and 6 bases from J; bases unmatched to any gene: 7. Germline V gives CDR1 SGHNT, CDR2 YYREEE (reference sequence). CDR3 region: CASSPPLAGGINEQFF. The CDR3 nucleotides are TGTGCCAGCAGCCCACCACTAGCGGGAGGGATCAATGAGCAGTTCTTC. Together with reference TRBV5-4 and TRBJ2-1, the CDR3 gives the full variable domain: ETGVTQSPTHLIKTRGQQVTLRCSSQSGHNTVSWYQQALGQGPQFIFQYYREEENGRGNFPPRFSGLQFPNYSSELNVNALELDDSALYLCASSPPLAGGINEQFFGPGTRLTVL.

This clone has just a few counts. The chain joins TRBV18 to TRBJ1-5; D uncertain. Germline lookup yields CDR1 KGHSH and CDR2 LQKENI. This CDR3 is 13 amino acids long. Deletions cut 4 bases from V and 3 bases from J, with 7 bases between. In DNA, the CDR3 is TGTGCCAGCTCACACTATTCCAATCAGCCCCAGCATTTT. Its protein product is CASSHYSNQPQHF.

This sequence joins TRBV6-5 and TRBJ1-2; D may be TRBD1 (5 bases). In germline, CDR1 is MNHEY, CDR2 SVGAGI. The ends were cut back, 8 bases at V and 4 bases at J, with 20 bases in the middle. The CDR3 extends over 15 amino acids. CDR3 bases: TGTGCCAGCGCGGGTGGGGGGTCGGAGGGCTATGGCTACACCTTC. This encodes CASAGGGSEGYGYTF.

The V and J genes are TRBV2 and TRBJ2-7; a possible D gene is TRBD1 (5 bases). There are 15 residues in the CDR3. V lost 1 base and J 4 bases, leaving 14 bases between the germline ends. Germline V gives CDR1 SNHLY, CDR2 FYNNEI. CDR3 sequence reads: CASSEGQGKFYEQYF. CDR3 DNA sequence: TGTGCCAGCAGTGAAGGGCAGGGCAAGTTTTACGAGCAGTACTTC.

V usage is TRBV7-9 and J usage is TRBJ2-1; 8 bases line up with TRBD2. This CDR3 comprises 14 residues. Germline CDR1 SEHNR, CDR2 FQNEAQ (reference sequence). The V and J ends lost 6 bases and 6 bases, in that order; junction bases with no gene match: 7. The CDR3 coding sequence is TGTGCCAGCAGTTCTCCGGGACTAGGCAATGAGCAGTTCTTC. This sequence encodes CASSSPGLGNEQFF.

The J gene is TRBJ2-2, the V gene TRBV5-1, with 8 bases that match TRBD1. The CDR3 consists of 17 residues. Germline assignment: CDR1 SGHRS and CDR2 YFSETQ. V lost 4 bases and J lost 4; bases outside the gene matches: 12. For the CDR3, the DNA is TGCGCCAGCAGCCCACAATTCGGACAGGGAGGCACCGGGGAGCTGTTTTTT. Translated, it gives CASSPQFGQGGTGELFF.

The chain uses TRBV2 and TRBJ2-6; D unclear. CDR3 length: 16 residues. The germline CDR1 and CDR2 sequences are SNHLY and FYNNEI. The V end lost 4 bases, the J end lost 0 bases, and 10 bases lay between the germline ends. The CDR3 loop is CASSVSNPSGANVLTF. In DNA, the CDR3 is TGTGCCAGCAGTGTCAGTAACCCCTCTGGGGCCAACGTCCTGACTTTC.

This clone was found a few times. This rearrangement joins TRBV12-3 or TRBV12-4 to TRBJ2-2; D gene uncertain. V lost 6 bases and J 4 bases, leaving 9 bases between the germline ends. The CDR3 consists of 13 residues. The CDR3 nucleotides read TGTGCCAGCAGCTCGGGCTTCACCGGGGAGCTGTTTTTT. Translated: CASSSGFTGELFF.

This sequence joins TRBV6-5 and TRBJ1-1, with TRBD1 as a possible D gene (6 bases). This CDR3 region has 14 residues. V lost 6 bases to trimming and J lost 1 base, with 12 bases between them. From germline, CDR1 is MNHEY and CDR2 SVGAGI. The CDR3 region is CASRRGRGNTEAFF. CDR3 DNA: TGTGCCAGCAGGCGGGGGCGAGGGAACACTGAAGCTTTCTTT.

The J gene is TRBJ2-5, the V gene TRBV10-1; 11 positions match TRBD1. V shed 6 bases and J 3 bases; nucleotides not matched to a gene: 3. CDR3 length: 14 amino acids. Germline-derived CDR1 and CDR2 are WNHNN and SYGVQD (reference sequence). The CDR3 spells CASRDRGREETQYF. In DNA, the CDR3 is TGCGCCAGCAGGGACAGGGGGCGGGAAGAGACCCAGTACTTC.

This rearrangement joins TRBV2 to TRBJ2-1; TRBD1 matches 8 bases. CDR1 SNHLY and CDR2 FYNNEI come from the germline V gene. CDR3 length: 14 residues. The V gene end was trimmed by 2 bases and the J gene end by 7 bases; junction bases not matched to a gene: 4. The CDR3 loop is CASSEYDRGNEQFF. The DNA for the CDR3 is TGTGCCAGCAGTGAATACGACAGGGGAAATGAGCAGTTCTTC.